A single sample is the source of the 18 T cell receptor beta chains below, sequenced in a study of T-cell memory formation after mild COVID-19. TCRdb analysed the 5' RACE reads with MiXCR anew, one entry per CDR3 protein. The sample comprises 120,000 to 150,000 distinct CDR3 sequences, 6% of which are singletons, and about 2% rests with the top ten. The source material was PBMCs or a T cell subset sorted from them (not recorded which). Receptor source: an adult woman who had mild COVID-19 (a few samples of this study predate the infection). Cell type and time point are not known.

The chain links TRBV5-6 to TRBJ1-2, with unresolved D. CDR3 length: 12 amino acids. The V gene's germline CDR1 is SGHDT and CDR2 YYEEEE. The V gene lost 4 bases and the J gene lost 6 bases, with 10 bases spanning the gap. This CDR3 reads CASSPAGDGYTF. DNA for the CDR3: TGTGCCAGCAGCCCTGCTGGGGATGGCTACACCTTC.

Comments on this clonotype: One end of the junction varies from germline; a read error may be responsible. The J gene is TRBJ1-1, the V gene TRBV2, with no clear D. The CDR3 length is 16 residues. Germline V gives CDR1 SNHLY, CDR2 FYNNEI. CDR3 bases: TGTGCCAGCAGTTCGAATTATGGAGGAAGCCAAGGAAATCTCATCTTT. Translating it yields CASSSNYGGSQGNLIF.

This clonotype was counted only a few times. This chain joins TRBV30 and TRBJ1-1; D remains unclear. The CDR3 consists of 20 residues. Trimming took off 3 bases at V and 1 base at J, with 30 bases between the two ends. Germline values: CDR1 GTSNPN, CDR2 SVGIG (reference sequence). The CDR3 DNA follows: TGTGCCTGGAGCGCCACCGCGGCAAGCCCACGAAGACAAAGGAACACTGAAGCTTTCTTT. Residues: CAWSATAASPRRQRNTEAFF.

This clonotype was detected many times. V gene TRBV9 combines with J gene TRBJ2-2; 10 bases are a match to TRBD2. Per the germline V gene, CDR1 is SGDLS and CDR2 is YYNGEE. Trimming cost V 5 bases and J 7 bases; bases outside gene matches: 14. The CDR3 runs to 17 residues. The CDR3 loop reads CASREITSSGRVGELFF. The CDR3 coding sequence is TGTGCCAGCAGAGAGATTACTTCTAGCGGGAGAGTCGGGGAGCTGTTTTTT.

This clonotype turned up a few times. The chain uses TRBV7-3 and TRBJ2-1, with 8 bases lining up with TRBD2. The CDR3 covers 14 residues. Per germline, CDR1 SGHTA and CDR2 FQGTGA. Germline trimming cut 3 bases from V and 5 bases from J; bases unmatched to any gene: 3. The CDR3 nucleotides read TGTGCCAGCAGCTTGGCGGGGGGAAACAATGAGCAGTTCTTC. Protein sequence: CASSLAGGNNEQFF.

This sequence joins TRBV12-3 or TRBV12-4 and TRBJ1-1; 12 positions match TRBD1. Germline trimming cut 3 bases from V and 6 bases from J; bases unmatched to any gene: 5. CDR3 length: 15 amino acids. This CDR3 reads CASSLGTGGSAEAFF. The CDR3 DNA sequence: TGTGCCAGCAGTTTGGGGACAGGGGGCTCCGCTGAAGCTTTCTTT.

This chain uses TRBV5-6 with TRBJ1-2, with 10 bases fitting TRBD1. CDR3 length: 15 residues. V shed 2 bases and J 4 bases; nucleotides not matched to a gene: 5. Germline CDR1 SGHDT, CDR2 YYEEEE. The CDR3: CASSFQTGGLYGYTF. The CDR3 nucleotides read TGTGCCAGCAGCTTTCAGACAGGGGGCCTCTATGGCTACACCTTC.

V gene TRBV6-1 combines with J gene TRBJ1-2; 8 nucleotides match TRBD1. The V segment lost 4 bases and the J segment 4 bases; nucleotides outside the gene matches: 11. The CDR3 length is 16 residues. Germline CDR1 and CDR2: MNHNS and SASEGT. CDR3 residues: CASSGTIGQGGYGYTF. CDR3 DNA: TGTGCCAGCAGTGGAACCATCGGACAGGGTGGCTATGGCTACACCTTC.

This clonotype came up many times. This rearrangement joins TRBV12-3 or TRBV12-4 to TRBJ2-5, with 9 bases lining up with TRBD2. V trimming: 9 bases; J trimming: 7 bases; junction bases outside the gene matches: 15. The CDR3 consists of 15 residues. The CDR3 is CASLKSGGWLGTQYF. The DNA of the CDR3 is TGTGCCAGTCTAAAAAGCGGGGGGTGGCTGGGGACCCAGTACTTC.

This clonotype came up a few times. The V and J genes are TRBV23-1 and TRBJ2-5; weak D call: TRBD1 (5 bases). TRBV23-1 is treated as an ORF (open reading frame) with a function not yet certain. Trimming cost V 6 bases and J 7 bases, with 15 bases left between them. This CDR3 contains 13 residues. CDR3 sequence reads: CASRGAARLTQYF. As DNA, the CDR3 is TGCGCCAGCAGAGGGGCGGCTCGGTTGACCCAGTACTTC.

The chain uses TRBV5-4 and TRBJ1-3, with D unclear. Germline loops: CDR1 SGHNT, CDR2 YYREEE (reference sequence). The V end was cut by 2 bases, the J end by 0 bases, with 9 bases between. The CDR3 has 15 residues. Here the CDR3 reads CASSLTAISGNTIYF. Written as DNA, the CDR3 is TGTGCCAGCAGCTTAACAGCGATCTCTGGAAACACCATATATTTT.

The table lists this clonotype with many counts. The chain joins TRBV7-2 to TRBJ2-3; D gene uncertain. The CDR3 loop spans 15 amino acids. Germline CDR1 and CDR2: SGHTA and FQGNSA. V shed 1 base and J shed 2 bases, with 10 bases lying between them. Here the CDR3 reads CASSLDLRLTDTQYF. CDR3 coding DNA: TGTGCCAGCAGCTTAGACTTGCGCCTCACAGATACGCAGTATTTT.

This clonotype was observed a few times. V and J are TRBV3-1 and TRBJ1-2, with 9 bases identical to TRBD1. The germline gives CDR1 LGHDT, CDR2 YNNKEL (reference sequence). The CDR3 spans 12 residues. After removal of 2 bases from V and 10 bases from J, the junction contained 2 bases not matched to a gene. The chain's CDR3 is CASSQRQGDYTF. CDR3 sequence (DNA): TGTGCCAGCAGCCAACGACAGGGGGACTACACCTTC.

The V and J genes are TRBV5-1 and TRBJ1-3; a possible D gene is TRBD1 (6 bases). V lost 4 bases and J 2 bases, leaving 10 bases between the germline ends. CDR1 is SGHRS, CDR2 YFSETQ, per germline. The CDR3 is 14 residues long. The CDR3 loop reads CASSPQGTGNTIYF. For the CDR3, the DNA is TGCGCCAGCAGCCCCCAGGGGACTGGAAACACCATATATTTT.

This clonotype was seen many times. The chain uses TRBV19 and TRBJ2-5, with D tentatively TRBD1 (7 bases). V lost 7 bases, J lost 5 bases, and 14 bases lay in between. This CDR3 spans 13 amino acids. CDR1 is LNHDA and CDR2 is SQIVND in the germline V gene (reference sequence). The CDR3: CASNYRGGETQYF. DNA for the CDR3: TGTGCCAGTAATTACAGGGGAGGTGAGACCCAGTACTTC.

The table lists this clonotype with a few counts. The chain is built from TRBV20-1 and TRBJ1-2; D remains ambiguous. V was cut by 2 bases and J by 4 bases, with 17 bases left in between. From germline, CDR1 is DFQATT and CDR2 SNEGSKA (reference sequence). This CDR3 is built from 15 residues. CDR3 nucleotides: TGCAGTGCTAGACCATCCGGACGGTCAGGCTATGGCTACACCTTC. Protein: CSARPSGRSGYGYTF.

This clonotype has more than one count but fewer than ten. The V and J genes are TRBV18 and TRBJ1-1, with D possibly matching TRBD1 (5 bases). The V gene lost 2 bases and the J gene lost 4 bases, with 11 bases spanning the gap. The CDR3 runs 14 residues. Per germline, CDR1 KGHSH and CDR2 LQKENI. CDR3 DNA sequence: TGTGCCAGCTCACCAATGGGGCTGGCCACTGAAGCTTTCTTT. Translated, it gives CASSPMGLATEAFF. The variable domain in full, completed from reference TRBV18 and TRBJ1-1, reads NAGVMQNPRHLVRRRGQEARLRCSPMKGHSHVYWYRQLPEEGLKFMVYLQKENIIDESGMPKERFSAEFPKEGPSILRIQQVVRGDSAAYFCASSPMGLATEAFFGQGTRLTVV.

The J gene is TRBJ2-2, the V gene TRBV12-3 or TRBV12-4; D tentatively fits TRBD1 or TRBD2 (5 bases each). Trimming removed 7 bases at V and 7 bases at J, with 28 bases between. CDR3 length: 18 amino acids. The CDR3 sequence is CASTEGLGSGLSIGELFF. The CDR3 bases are TGTGCCAGCACTGAGGGCTTGGGGTCAGGGCTTTCGATCGGGGAGCTGTTTTTT.